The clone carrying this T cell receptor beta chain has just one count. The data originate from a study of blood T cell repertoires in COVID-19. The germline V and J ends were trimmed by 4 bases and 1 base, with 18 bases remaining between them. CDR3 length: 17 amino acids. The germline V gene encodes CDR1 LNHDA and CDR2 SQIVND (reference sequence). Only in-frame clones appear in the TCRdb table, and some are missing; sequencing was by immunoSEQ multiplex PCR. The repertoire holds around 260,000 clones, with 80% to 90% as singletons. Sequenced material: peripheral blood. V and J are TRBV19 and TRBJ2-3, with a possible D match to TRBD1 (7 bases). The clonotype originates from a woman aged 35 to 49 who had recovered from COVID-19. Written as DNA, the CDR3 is TGTGCCAGTAGTAGCGGGACAGCGCCCGGGGGCACAGATACGCAGTATTTT. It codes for CASSSGTAPGGTDTQYF.